Listed below are T cell receptor beta chains from one sample, sequenced in a study of early stage breast cancer tumors. Here immunoSEQ multiplex PCR was the method, and the copy in TCRdb shows in-frame clones only, minus some. Of around 30,000 clones in the sample, 60% to 80% were seen once. Sequences were obtained from breast tumor tissue. Receptor source: a person aged 30 to 39 with breast cancer. Each CDR3 is given with its conserved first and last residue. Each record gives: V gene, clone size, D gene, J gene, CDR3 DNA, CDR3 protein. A D gene is named only where the DNA matches it firmly. Not every row has a clone size; where given, it reads once, few, many or a size class.

v_call: TRBV30
clone_size: once
d_call: NA
j_call: TRBJ2-3
cdr3_nt: TGTGCCTGGAGTCCGTTCTTTGGGACCAGCACAGATACGCAGTATTTT
cdr3_aa: CAWSPFFGTSTDTQYF

v_call: TRBV7-3
clone_size: NA
d_call: TRBD1
j_call: TRBJ1-1
cdr3_nt: TGTGCCAGCAGCTTAAATGACAGGGACCCGTCTTTCTTT
cdr3_aa: CASSLNDRDPSFF

v_call: TRBV2
clone_size: NA
d_call: NA
j_call: TRBJ1-2
cdr3_nt: TGTGCCAGCAGTGAAGGAAACCTCTATGGCTACACCTTC
cdr3_aa: CASSEGNLYGYTF

v_call: TRBV19
clone_size: NA
d_call: NA
j_call: TRBJ1-5
cdr3_nt: TGTGCCAGTACCGAGCTGGGGGGGGGCTACCAGCCCCAGCATTTT
cdr3_aa: CASTELGGGYQPQHF

v_call: TRBV13
clone_size: NA
d_call: NA
j_call: TRBJ2-7
cdr3_nt: TGTGCCAGCAGCCCCCGGGACCCCGTTAAAGAGCAGTACTTC
cdr3_aa: CASSPRDPVKEQYF

v_call: TRBV6-5
clone_size: NA
d_call: NA
j_call: TRBJ2-7
cdr3_nt: TGTGCCAGCCGTAGGGACAAATCCAACGAGCAGTACTTC
cdr3_aa: CASRRDKSNEQYF

v_call: TRBV6-6
clone_size: once
d_call: TRBD1
j_call: TRBJ2-7
cdr3_nt: TGTGCCAGCAGTTACCCAGGACAGGGTATCTACGAGCAGTACTTC
cdr3_aa: CASSYPGQGIYEQYF

v_call: TRBV19
clone_size: NA
d_call: NA
j_call: TRBJ1-6
cdr3_nt: TGTGCCACCACGGAGGGGTCCTATAATTCACCCCTCCACTTT
cdr3_aa: CATTEGSYNSPLHF

v_call: TRBV28
clone_size: NA
d_call: TRBD2
j_call: TRBJ2-1
cdr3_nt: TGTGCCAGCAACTTAGTGGCGGGCGGGAGTAATGAGCAGTTCTTC
cdr3_aa: CASNLVAGGSNEQFF

v_call: TRBV30
clone_size: once
d_call: TRBD2
j_call: TRBJ2-3
cdr3_nt: TGTGCCTGGGAGCGGGAATACACAGATACGCAGTATTTT
cdr3_aa: CAWEREYTDTQYF

v_call: TRBV7-9
clone_size: NA
d_call: NA
j_call: TRBJ2-2
cdr3_nt: TGTGCCAGCAGCTCAGGGGCGGGGGACACCGGGGAGCTGTTTTTT
cdr3_aa: CASSSGAGDTGELFF